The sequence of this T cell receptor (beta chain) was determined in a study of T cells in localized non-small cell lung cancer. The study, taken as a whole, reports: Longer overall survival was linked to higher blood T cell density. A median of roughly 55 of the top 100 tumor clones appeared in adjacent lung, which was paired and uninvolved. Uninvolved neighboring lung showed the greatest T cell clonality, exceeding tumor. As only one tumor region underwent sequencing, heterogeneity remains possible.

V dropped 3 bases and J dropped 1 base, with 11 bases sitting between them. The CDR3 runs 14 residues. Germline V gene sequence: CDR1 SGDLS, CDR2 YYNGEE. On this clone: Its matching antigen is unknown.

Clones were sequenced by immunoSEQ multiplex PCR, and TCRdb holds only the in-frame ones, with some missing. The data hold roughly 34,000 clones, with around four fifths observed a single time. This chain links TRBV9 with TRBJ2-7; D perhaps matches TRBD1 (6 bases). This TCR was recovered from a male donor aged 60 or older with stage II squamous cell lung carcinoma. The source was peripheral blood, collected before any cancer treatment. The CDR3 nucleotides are TGTGCCAGCAGCGCCCTGGGGGCTTCCTACGAGCAGTACTTC. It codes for CASSALGASYEQYF.